The 19 T cell receptor beta chains below were found in one sample sequenced in a study of shared clonotypes between healthy human individuals. Some clones are missing from TCRdb's copy, which holds only in-frame ones; the method was immunoSEQ multiplex PCR. Of some 2,000,000 clones listed, 95% are singletons. The sequencing sample was made of naive CD4+ T cells sorted from blood. Subset in this sample: CD45RA+ positively selected. Receptors originate from a man between 18 and 35 years old in good health.

The CDR3 DNA is TGTGCCTGGAAACACAGGGCCCAAGAGGGAGCTTTCTTT. Translating it yields CAWKHRAQEGAFF. The chain is built from TRBV30 and TRBJ1-1; D may be TRBD1 (6 bases). Germline CDR1 and CDR2: GTSNPN and SVGIG (reference sequence). Between the trimmed V and J ends, which lost 4 bases and 10 bases, there was a span of 19 bases. The CDR3 is made up of 13 amino acids.

This sequence joins TRBV7-8 and TRBJ2-1, with 7 bases matching TRBD2. Unmatched junction bases numbered 4, after V lost 5 bases and J lost 0 bases. Germline V lookup: CDR1 SGHVS, CDR2 FQNEAQ. The CDR3 consists of 15 residues. The CDR3 protein is CASSPRTSSYNEQFF. The DNA for the CDR3 is TGTGCCAGCAGCCCGAGGACTAGCTCCTACAATGAGCAGTTCTTC.

The chain links TRBV5-1 to TRBJ1-4; D is possibly TRBD1 (5 bases). Trimming pared 4 bases from V and 2 bases from J, leaving 18 bases between. Looked up from germline, CDR1 is SGHRS and CDR2 is YFSETQ. This CDR3 has 17 residues. CDR3 in amino acids: CASSGGVGVRTNEKLFF. For the CDR3, the DNA is TGCGCCAGCAGCGGAGGCGTGGGGGTTCGGACTAATGAAAAACTGTTTTTT.

The CDR3 DNA sequence: TGCGCCAGCAGCTTGGCCGGGGGGTTTCACGAGCAGTACTTC. The encoded protein is CASSLAGGFHEQYF. The chain has TRBV5-1 and TRBJ2-7; TRBD2 matches 7 bases. Losses at the gene ends were 0 bases for V and 5 bases for J; bases not matched to a gene: 5. This CDR3 has 14 amino acids. Germline loops: CDR1 SGHRS, CDR2 YFSETQ.

The V call is TRBV9, the J call TRBJ1-1; no firm D call. Germline values: CDR1 SGDLS, CDR2 YYNGEE. The CDR3 spans 15 residues. Trimming took off 0 bases at V and 0 bases at J, with 9 bases between the two ends. The CDR3 region has the DNA TGTGCCAGCAGCGTAGGAAACAGAATGAACACTGAAGCTTTCTTT. Residues: CASSVGNRMNTEAFF.

The count of this clone is one. Distinct nucleotide sequences in the sample also encode this CDR3. V and J are TRBV5-1 and TRBJ2-5, with a possible D match to TRBD1 (6 bases). This CDR3 region has 14 residues. CDR1 and CDR2 (germline): SGHRS, YFSETQ. V shed 4 bases and J shed 1 base, with 11 bases lying between them. The CDR3 reads CASSLGGSQETQYF. In DNA, the CDR3 is TGCGCCAGCAGCCTTGGGGGCTCCCAAGAGACCCAGTACTTC.

The gene calls are TRBV7-2 and TRBJ1-5, with D possibly TRBD1 on 5 matching bases. Trimming removed 5 bases at V and 3 bases at J, with 11 bases between. Germline CDR1 and CDR2: SGHTA and FQGNSA. The CDR3 is 14 amino acids. CDR3 protein: CASSQQQVNQPQHF. The CDR3 bases are TGTGCCAGCAGCCAGCAACAGGTCAATCAGCCCCAGCATTTT. The variable domain in full, completed from reference TRBV7-2 and TRBJ1-5, reads GAGVSQSPSNKVTEKGKDVELRCDPISGHTALYWYRQSLGQGLEFLIYFQGNSAPDKSGLPSDRFSAERTGGSVSTLTIQRTQQEDSAVYLCASSQQQVNQPQHFGDGTRLSIL.

Remarks on this clone: At the DNA level, this CDR3 is encoded by other sequences in the same sample as well. This chain connects TRBV18 to TRBJ1-1; 7 nucleotides match TRBD1. The CDR3 is 15 residues long. V gave up 6 bases and J gave up 2 bases; unmatched junction bases: 9. CDR1 is KGHSH and CDR2 is LQKENI in the germline V gene. CDR3 bases: TGTGCCAGCTCCCCCCCGGGACAGCAAAACACTGAAGCTTTCTTT. Protein sequence: CASSPPGQQNTEAFF.

The chain employs TRBV28 and TRBJ1-4; perhaps TRBD1 as D (5 bases). This CDR3 region has 15 residues. V lost 8 bases, J lost 13 bases, and 26 bases lay in between. Per the germline V gene, CDR1 is MDHEN and CDR2 is SYDVKM. The CDR3 nucleotides read TGTGCCAGCTTGGACCCGGGAGGGGCCGAACGTTCACTGTTTTTT. Translating gives CASLDPGGAERSLFF.

The chain carries TRBV27 and TRBJ2-1, with D possibly being TRBD1 (6 bases). In germline, CDR1 is MNHEY, CDR2 SMNVEV (reference sequence). This CDR3 comprises 14 residues. Between the trimmed V and J ends, which lost 5 bases and 8 bases, there was a span of 16 bases. Here the CDR3 DNA reads TGTGCCAGCAGTACCTTTACAGGGTGGGATGAGCAGTTCTTC. It is translated as CASSTFTGWDEQFF.

The V gene is TRBV4-3, the J gene TRBJ2-5; 11 bases agree with TRBD1. Germline V gene lookup returns CDR1 LGHNA and CDR2 YSLEER. Trimming at V came to 1 base and at J to 5 bases, leaving 15 bases not matched to a gene. The CDR3 runs 19 residues. The CDR3 loop is CASSQGIEWDRGSDETQYF. CDR3 DNA sequence: TGCGCCAGCAGCCAAGGGATTGAGTGGGACAGGGGGTCCGATGAGACCCAGTACTTC.

The chain has TRBV5-4 and TRBJ2-2, with D uncertain. Germline-derived CDR1 and CDR2 are SGHNT and YYREEE (reference sequence). There are 15 residues in the CDR3. V lost 0 bases and J 4 bases, leaving 10 bases between the germline ends. The CDR3 protein is CASSLAETGTGELFF. The CDR3 DNA is TGTGCCAGCAGCTTGGCCGAGACCGGCACCGGGGAGCTGTTTTTT.

This chain connects TRBV11-2 to TRBJ2-7, with D perhaps TRBD2 (5 bases). Germline CDR1 SGHAT, CDR2 FQNNGV. Trimming shortened V by 3 bases and J by 0 bases, and 12 bases separated the two germline ends. This CDR3 has 15 amino acids. In DNA form, the CDR3 reads TGTGCCAGCAGCTTCAGTTCCAGCGGCTCCTACGAGCAGTACTTC. Amino acid sequence: CASSFSSSGSYEQYF.

In this sample, this clone turned up a few times. The genes are TRBV6-1 and TRBJ2-3; D may be TRBD1 or TRBD2 (6 bases each). Trimming removed 7 bases from V and 4 bases from J, with 18 bases in between. This CDR3 contains 15 residues. Germline-derived CDR1 and CDR2 are MNHNS and SASEGT. The CDR3 here is CASTSGAVRADTQYF. CDR3 coding DNA: TGTGCCAGCACATCGGGGGCTGTGAGGGCAGATACGCAGTATTTT.

V gene TRBV19 combines with J gene TRBJ1-6; 10 bases agree with TRBD1. This CDR3 contains 15 residues. Trimming cost V 4 bases and J 9 bases; bases outside gene matches: 6. Germline V gene lookup returns CDR1 LNHDA and CDR2 SQIVND (reference sequence). CDR3 DNA: TGTGCCAGTAGTACAGACAGGGGGCTTAGTTCACCCCTCCACTTT. Its protein is CASSTDRGLSSPLHF. Full variable domain (missing parts from reference TRBV19 and TRBJ1-6): DGGITQSPKYLFRKEGQNVTLSCEQNLNHDAMYWYRQDPGQGLRLIYYSQIVNDFQKGDIAEGYSVSREKKESFPLTVTSAQKNPTAFYLCASSTDRGLSSPLHFGNGTRLTVT.

The V and J genes are TRBV10-2 and TRBJ2-1; 10 bases align to TRBD1. V lost 4 bases to trimming and J lost 7 bases; unmatched junction nucleotides: 1. Germline V gives CDR1 WSHSY, CDR2 SAAADI. CDR3 length equals 13 residues. The CDR3 reads CASSGQGANEQFF. As DNA, the CDR3 is TGCGCCAGCAGTGGACAGGGGGCGAATGAGCAGTTCTTC.

The chain couples TRBV7-6 to TRBJ2-7, with a possible D match to TRBD1 (5 bases). Per germline, CDR1 SGHVS and CDR2 FNYEAQ. There are 14 residues in the CDR3. V lost 2 bases and J lost 1, with 9 bases in between. Written as DNA, the CDR3 is TGTGCCAGCAGCTTACAGGACATTTCCTACGAGCAGTACTTC. It is translated as CASSLQDISYEQYF.

This chain connects TRBV10-3 to TRBJ2-2, with D maybe TRBD1 (5 bases). The CDR3 spans 13 residues. Between the trimmed V and J ends, which lost 6 bases and 3 bases, there was a span of 8 bases. Germline lookup yields CDR1 ENHRY and CDR2 SYGVKD. The CDR3 region is CAISTRDTGELFF. In nucleotides, the CDR3 is TGTGCCATCAGCACCAGGGACACCGGGGAGCTGTTTTTT.

The chain links TRBV9 to TRBJ1-4; 9 nucleotides line up with TRBD1. CDR1 is SGDLS, CDR2 YYNGEE, per germline. The CDR3 extends over 15 amino acids. The trim removed 3 bases at V and 7 bases at J, leaving 7 bases unmatched. The DNA for the CDR3 is TGTGCCAGCAGCGCCTGGACAGGGGAGGGTGAAAAACTGTTTTTT. Residues: CASSAWTGEGEKLFF.